This T cell receptor (beta chain) stems from a study of T cell repertoires in cytomegalovirus infection. TCRdb fed the reads into MiXCR, producing one record per CDR3 protein. In the table there are 250,000 to 300,000 distinct CDR3 sequences, approximately 9.2% of which are singletons. This clonotype was recorded many times. The CDR3 has 16 amino acids. CDR1 and CDR2 (germline): SGHTA, FQGNSA. The junction had 12 bases not matched to a gene; V was cut back by 4 bases and J by 6 bases. This clonotype originated in a human donor in good health (CMV status not recorded). Some clones in this sample may be carry-over from other donors' samples. This chain joins TRBV7-2 and TRBJ2-3; 8 nucleotides agree with TRBD1. The sequenced sample consisted of PBMCs. The CDR3 DNA sequence: TGTGCCAGCAGCTCAACCGGGACAGGATATTGGGATACGCAGTATTTT. This gives the protein CASSSTGTGYWDTQYF.